A single T cell receptor (beta chain) is shown here with its context. This receptor's antigen is unknown. No much larger clone exists at a distance of one base, and base qualities are not known. This entry belongs to a study of blood T cell repertoires in COVID-19 (dated by TCRdb to 2018 to 2020). Background for the entire study: Samples from collaborators originated in the United States, Italy and Spain and spanned both the acute and convalescent phases of COVID-19. The material from the prospective study consisted of cDNA or gDNA derived from T cells, B-cell-depleted T cells, or PBMCs. Deeply sampled blood TCRbeta repertoires from subjects exposed to, actively infected with, or recovered from COVID-19 were included in the dataset. A freely available public database, intended as a resource for researchers studying the immune response to SARS-CoV-2, is where the repertoires were released. Samples were obtained from the ongoing ImmuneRACE study (first 160 participants) and from over 1,000 subjects provided by 6 global collaborators. A de-identified subject ID, COVID-19 status, age in years and sex were almost always included in the sample metadata. Where available, HLA class I and class II types were taken from metadata supplied by the sample provider and were not determined by assay-based typing. General conclusions and limits of the study: Clinical and demographic metadata were provided uncurated, with the amount varying by source and participant.

CDR1 SNHLY and CDR2 FYNNEI were looked up in the germline V gene. V loses 8 bases of germline sequence and J loses 1 base, and the interval between the two ends is 12 bases. The CDR3, cysteine through phenylalanine, is 13 amino acids long. Just CDR3 DNA is preserved here, 39 bases in frame from base 1. TCRbeta CDR3 regions were amplified from genomic DNA using the immunoSEQ Assay, a bias-controlled multiplex PCR. For the original study's pipeline: Nucleated cell counts per sample were estimated from amplification of reference gene primers within the assay. Sequence reads were collapsed and filtered to measure the absolute abundance of every unique TCRbeta CDR3 rearrangement. For each sample, productive Simpson clonality was calculated as the square root of Simpson's diversity index across productive rearrangements. TCRdb mirrors the immuneACCESS table, restricted to in-frame sequences. Some clones are absent from its copies; in checked studies, under half trace to an unresolved V gene, and the reason for the others is unknown. V and J calls and clone size come straight from that table; D and trimming were deduced from the DNA. The sample includes 260,000 or so clones, with about 87% observed a single time. The top ten clones comprise more than 1% of the sample.

Enrolling through a virtual design, the prospective study's participants ranged in age from about 18 to 100 years and lived across about two dozen United States geographic areas. In the prospective study, participants were assigned to cohorts based on the clinical history participants reported in a screening survey and a study questionnaire. In the prospective study, whole blood, serum and a nasopharyngeal or oropharyngeal swab were collected from each participant by mobile phlebotomists. Participants in the prospective study had the option to provide additional blood draws and questionnaires over a roughly 2-month period. Blood samples from the prospective study were shipped frozen or at room temperature prior to DNA extraction.

The chain is assembled from TRBV2 and TRBJ2-7; matching of 6 bases hints at TRBD1 as the D gene. Sequenced material: PBMCs or T cells enriched from blood (not recorded which). The clonotype comes from a woman between 40 and 55 years old with acute COVID-19. The DNA sequence is given as TGTGCCAGCGGGCAGGACAGATCCTACGAGCAGTACTTC. The translation is CASGQDRSYEQYF. Joined to the reference TRBV2 and TRBJ2-7 proteins, this CDR3 gives the full variable domain: EPEVTQTPSHQVTQMGQEVILRCVPISNHLYFYWYRQILGQKVEFLVSFYNNEISEKSEIFDDQFSVERPDGSNFTLKIRSTKLEDSAMYFCASGQDRSYEQYFGPGTRLTVT.